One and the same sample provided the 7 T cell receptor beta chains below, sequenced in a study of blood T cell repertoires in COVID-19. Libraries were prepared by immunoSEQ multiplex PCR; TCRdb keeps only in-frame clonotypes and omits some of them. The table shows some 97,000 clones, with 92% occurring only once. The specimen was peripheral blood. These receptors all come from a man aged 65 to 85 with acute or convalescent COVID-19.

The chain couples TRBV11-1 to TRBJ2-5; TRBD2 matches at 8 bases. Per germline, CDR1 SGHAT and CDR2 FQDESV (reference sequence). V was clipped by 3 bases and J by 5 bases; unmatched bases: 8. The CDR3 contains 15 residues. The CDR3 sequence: CASSFGGLGTETQYF. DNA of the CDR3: TGTGCCAGCAGCTTCGGGGGACTAGGAACCGAGACCCAGTACTTC.

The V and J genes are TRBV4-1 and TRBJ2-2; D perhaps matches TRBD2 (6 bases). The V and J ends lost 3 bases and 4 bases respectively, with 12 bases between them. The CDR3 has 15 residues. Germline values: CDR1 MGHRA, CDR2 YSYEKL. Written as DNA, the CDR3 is TGCGCCAGCAGCCACTTCCGGGACTCCACCGGGGAGCTGTTTTTT. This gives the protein CASSHFRDSTGELFF.

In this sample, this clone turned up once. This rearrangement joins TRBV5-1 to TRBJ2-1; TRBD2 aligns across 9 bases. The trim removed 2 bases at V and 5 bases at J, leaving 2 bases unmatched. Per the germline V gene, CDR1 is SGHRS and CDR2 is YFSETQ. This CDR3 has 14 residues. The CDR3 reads CASSFSSGNNEQFF. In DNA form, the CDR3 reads TGCGCCAGCAGCTTTTCTAGCGGGAACAATGAGCAGTTCTTC.

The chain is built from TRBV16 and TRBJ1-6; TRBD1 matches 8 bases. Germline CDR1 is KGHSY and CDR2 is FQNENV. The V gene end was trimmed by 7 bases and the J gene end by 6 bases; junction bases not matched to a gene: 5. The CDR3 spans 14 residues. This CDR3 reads CASKRDRRNSPLHF. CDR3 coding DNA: TGTGCCAGCAAGCGGGACAGGCGTAATTCACCCCTCCACTTT.

CDR3 nucleotide sequence: TGTGCCAGCAGTTTCAGGGCCACTAATGAAAAACTGTTTTTT. Its protein product is CASSFRATNEKLFF. The rearrangement links TRBV6-6 to TRBJ1-4; possibly TRBD1 for D (5 bases). The V and J ends lost 4 bases and 2 bases respectively, with 8 bases between them. From germline, CDR1 is MNHNY and CDR2 SVGAGI (reference sequence). The CDR3 totals 14 residues.

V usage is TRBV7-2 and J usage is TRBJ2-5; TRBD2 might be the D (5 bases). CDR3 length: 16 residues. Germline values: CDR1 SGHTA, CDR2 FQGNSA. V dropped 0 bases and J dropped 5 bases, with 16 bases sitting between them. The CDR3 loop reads CASSLAGSPSVETQYF. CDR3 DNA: TGTGCCAGCAGCTTAGCTGGGAGTCCGTCCGTGGAGACCCAGTACTTC.

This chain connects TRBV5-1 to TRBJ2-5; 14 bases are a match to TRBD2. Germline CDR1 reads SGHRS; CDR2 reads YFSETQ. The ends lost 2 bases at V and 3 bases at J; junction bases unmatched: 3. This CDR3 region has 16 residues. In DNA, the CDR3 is TGCGCCAGCAGCTTCTTGACTAGCGGGGGGGAAGAGACCCAGTACTTC. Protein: CASSFLTSGGEETQYF.